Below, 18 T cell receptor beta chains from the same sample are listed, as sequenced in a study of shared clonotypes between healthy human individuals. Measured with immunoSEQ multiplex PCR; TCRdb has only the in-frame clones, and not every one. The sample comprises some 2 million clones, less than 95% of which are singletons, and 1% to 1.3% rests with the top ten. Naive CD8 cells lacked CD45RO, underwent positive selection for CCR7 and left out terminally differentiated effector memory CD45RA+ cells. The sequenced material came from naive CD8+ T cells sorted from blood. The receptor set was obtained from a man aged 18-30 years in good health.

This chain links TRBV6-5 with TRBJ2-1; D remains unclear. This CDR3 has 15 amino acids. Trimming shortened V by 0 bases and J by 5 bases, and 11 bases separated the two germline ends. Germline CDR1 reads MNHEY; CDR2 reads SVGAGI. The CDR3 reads CASSYSIGFDNEQFF. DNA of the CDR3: TGTGCCAGCAGTTACTCGATAGGGTTTGACAATGAGCAGTTCTTC.

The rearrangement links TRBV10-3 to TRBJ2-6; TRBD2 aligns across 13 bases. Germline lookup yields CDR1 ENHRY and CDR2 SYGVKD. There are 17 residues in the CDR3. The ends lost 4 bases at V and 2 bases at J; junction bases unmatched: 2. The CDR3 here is CAISVGTSGTGANVLTF. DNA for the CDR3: TGTGCCATCAGTGTCGGGACTAGCGGGACTGGGGCCAACGTCCTGACTTTC.

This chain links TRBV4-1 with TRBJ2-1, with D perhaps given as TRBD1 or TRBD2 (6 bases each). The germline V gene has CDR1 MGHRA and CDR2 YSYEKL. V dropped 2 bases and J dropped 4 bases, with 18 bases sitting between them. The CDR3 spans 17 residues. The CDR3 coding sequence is TGCGCCAGCAGCCAAATTTTCGCACAGGGACTTTACAATGAGCAGTTCTTC. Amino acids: CASSQIFAQGLYNEQFF.

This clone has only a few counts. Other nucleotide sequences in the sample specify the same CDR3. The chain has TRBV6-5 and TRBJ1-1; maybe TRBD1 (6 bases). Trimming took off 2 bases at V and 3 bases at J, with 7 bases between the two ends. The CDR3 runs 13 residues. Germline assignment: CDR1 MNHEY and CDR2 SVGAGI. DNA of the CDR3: TGTGCCAGCAGTTACAACAGGGACACTGAAGCTTTCTTT. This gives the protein CASSYNRDTEAFF.

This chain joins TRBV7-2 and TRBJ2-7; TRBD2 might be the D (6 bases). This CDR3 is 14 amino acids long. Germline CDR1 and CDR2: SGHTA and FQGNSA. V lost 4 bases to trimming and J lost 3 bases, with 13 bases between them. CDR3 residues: CASSWVASDYEQYF. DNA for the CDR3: TGTGCCAGCAGCTGGGTGGCTAGCGACTACGAGCAGTACTTC.

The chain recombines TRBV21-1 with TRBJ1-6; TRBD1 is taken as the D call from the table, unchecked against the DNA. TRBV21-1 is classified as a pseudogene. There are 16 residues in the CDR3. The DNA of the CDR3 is TGTGCCAGCAGCAAACTGGCAGGCGCGTATAATTCACCCCTCCACTTT. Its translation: CASSKLAGAYNSPLHF.

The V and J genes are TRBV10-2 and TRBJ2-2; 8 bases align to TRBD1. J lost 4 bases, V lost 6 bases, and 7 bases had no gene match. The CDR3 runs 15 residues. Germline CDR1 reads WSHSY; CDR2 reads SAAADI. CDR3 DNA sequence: TGCGCCAGCAGCGATCAGACAGGGGTCACCGGGGAGCTGTTTTTT. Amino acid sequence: CASSDQTGVTGELFF.

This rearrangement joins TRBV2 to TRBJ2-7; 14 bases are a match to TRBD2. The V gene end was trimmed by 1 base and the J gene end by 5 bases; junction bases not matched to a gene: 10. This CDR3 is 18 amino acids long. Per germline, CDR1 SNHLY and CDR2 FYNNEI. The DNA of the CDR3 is TGTGCCAGCAGTGAAGGGGGACTAGCGGGGGAGTCTGGTAACGAGCAGTACTTC. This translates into CASSEGGLAGESGNEQYF.

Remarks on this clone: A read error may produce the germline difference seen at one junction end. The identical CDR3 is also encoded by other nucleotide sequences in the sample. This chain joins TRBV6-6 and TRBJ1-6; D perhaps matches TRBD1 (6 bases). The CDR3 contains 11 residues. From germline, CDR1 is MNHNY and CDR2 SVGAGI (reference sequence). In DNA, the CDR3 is TGCGCCAGCAGCAGGGGTTCACCCCTCCACTTT. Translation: CASSRGSPLHF.

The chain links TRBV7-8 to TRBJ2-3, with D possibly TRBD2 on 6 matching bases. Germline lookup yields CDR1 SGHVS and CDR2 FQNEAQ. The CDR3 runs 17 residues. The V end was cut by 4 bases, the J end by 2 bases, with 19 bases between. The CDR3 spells CASSSRLAGFNTDTQYF. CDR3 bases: TGTGCCAGCAGCTCGCGTCTGGCGGGATTTAACACAGATACGCAGTATTTT.

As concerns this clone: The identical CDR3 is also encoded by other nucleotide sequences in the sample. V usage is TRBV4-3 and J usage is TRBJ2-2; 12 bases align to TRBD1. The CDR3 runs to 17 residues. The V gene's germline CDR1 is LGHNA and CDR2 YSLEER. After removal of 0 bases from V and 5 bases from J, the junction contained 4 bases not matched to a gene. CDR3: CASSQEGTGGETGELFF. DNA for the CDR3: TGCGCCAGCAGCCAAGAGGGGACAGGGGGCGAGACCGGGGAGCTGTTTTTT.

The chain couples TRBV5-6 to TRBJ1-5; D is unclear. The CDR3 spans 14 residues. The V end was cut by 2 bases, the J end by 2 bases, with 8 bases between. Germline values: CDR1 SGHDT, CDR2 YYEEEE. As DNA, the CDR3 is TGTGCCAGCAGCTTAATGGGCGGCAATCAGCCCCAGCATTTT. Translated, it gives CASSLMGGNQPQHF.

Here the CDR3 reads CASSLVTAGEQETQYF. The DNA of the CDR3 is TGCGCCAGCAGCTTGGTTACAGCCGGGGAACAAGAGACCCAGTACTTC. The chain uses TRBV5-1 and TRBJ2-5; possibly TRBD2 for D (5 bases). CDR3 length: 16 amino acids. The V gene lost 0 bases and the J gene lost 2 bases, with 14 bases spanning the gap. Germline lookup yields CDR1 SGHRS and CDR2 YFSETQ.

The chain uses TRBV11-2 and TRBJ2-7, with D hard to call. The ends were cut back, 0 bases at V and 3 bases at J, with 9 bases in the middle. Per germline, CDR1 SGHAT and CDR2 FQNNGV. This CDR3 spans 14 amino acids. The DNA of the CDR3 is TGTGCCAGCAGCTTAGAATATACGGGCTACGAGCAGTACTTC. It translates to CASSLEYTGYEQYF.

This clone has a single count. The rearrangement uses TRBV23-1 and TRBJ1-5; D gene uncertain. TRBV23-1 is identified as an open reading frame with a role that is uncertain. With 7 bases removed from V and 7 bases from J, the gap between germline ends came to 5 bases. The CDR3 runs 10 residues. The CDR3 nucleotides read TGCGCCAGCACGAAGCAGCCCCAGCATTTT. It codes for CASTKQPQHF.

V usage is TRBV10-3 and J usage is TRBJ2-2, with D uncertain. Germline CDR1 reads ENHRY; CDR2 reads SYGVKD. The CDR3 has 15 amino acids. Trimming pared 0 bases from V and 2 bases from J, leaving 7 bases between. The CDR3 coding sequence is TGTGCCATCAGTGAGTCTGATCGAAACACCGGGGAGCTGTTTTTT. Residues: CAISESDRNTGELFF.

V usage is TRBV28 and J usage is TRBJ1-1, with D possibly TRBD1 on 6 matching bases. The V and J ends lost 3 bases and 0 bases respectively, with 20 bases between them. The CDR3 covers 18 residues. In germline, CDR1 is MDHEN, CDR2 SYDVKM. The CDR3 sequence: CASSFTRRQVLMNTEAFF. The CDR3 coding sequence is TGTGCCAGCAGTTTTACCCGCCGACAGGTACTCATGAACACTGAAGCTTTCTTT.

CDR3 in DNA: TGTGCCATCAGTGAACCGGGACTAGCGTCGACAGATACGCAGTATTTT. It yields the protein CAISEPGLASTDTQYF. The J gene is TRBJ2-3, the V gene TRBV10-3, with 10 bases identical to TRBD2. The CDR3 runs 16 residues. V trimming: 3 bases; J trimming: 3 bases; junction bases outside the gene matches: 6. Germline V lookup: CDR1 ENHRY, CDR2 SYGVKD.